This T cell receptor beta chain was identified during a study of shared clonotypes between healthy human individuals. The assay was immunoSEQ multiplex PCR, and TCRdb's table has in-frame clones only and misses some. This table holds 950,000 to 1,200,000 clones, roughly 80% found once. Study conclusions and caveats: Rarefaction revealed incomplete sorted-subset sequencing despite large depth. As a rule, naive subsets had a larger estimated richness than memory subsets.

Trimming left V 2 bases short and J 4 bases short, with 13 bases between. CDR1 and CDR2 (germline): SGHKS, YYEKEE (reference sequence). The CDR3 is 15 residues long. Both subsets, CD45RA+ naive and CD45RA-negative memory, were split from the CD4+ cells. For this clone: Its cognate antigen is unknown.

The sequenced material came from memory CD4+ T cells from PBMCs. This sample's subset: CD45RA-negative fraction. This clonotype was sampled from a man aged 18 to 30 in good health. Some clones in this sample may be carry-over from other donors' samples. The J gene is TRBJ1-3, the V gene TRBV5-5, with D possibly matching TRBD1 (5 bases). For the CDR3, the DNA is TGTGCCAGCAGCTTTGTACCCGGGGACGGAAACACCATATATTTT. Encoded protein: CASSFVPGDGNTIYF. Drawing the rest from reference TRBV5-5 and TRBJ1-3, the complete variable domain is DAGVTQSPTHLIKTRGQQVTLRCSPISGHKSVSWYQQVLGQGPQFIFQYYEKEERGRGNFPDRFSARQFPNYSSELNVNALLLGDSALYLCASSFVPGDGNTIYFGEGSWLTVV.